Sequencing of this TCR beta chain was carried out in a study of PD-L1 blockade in urothelial cancer. The ends lost 7 bases at V and 5 bases at J; junction bases unmatched: 9. The CDR3 is made up of 14 amino acids. Germline V gene lookup returns CDR1 WNHNN and CDR2 SYGVQD (reference sequence). Sample time point: pretreatment peripheral blood. The number of samples from each patient was between 1 and 8, taken pretreatment and on-treatment. Of note for this clone: Its matching antigen is unknown.

Sequencing used immunoSEQ multiplex PCR; TCRdb keeps in-frame clones, though not all of them. The table has 45,000 to 70,000 clones, over 75% seen once. Overall study findings and caveats: More expansion of tumor-associated blood clones, seen at 3 weeks, marked durable-benefit patients. Below-median pretreatment blood TCR clonality predicted better survival.

This material consisted of PBMCs, taken around atezolizumab (anti-PD-L1) treatment. This chain connects TRBV10-1 to TRBJ2-7, with 9 positions matching TRBD1. The TCR originated in an older man with urothelial cancer. Here the CDR3 DNA reads TGCGCCAGCAATAGGACAGGGGAGATACACGAGCAGTACTTC. Encoded protein: CASNRTGEIHEQYF.